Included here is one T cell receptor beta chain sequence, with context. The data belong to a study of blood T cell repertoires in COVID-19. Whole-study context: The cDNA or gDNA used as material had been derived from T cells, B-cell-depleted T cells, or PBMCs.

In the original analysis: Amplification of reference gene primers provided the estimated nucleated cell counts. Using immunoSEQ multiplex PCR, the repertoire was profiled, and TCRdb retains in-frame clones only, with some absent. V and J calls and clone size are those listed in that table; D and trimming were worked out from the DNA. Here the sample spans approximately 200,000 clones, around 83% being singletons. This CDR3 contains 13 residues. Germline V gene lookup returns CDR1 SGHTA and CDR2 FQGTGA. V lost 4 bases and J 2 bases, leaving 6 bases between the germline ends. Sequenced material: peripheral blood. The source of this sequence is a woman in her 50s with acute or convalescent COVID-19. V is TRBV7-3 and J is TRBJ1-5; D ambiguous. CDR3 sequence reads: CASSSGGNQPQHF. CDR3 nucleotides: TGTGCCAGCAGCTCCGGGGGCAATCAGCCCCAGCATTTT.